This T cell receptor (beta chain) derives from a study of identical twins' blood T cells. With 3 bases removed from V and 2 bases from J, the gap between germline ends came to 16 bases. The CDR3 extends over 16 amino acids. The germline CDR1 and CDR2 sequences are LNHNV and YYDKDF (reference sequence). Each TCR cDNA library carried sample-specific barcodes on both ends. How the authors handled the data: Each library had 2.2 to 3.6 million CDR3 reads and about 85,000 to nearly 550,000 clonotypes. TCRdb independently ran MiXCR on the 5' RACE reads; one entry per CDR3 protein. These V and J calls are TCRdb output, not the study's own analysis. The repertoire holds fewer than 450,000 distinct CDR3 sequences, with 28% as singletons. The donors were healthy female monozygous twins, three pairs in total.

The clonotype comes from a woman aged 18 to 55 in good health. Sequencing was performed on PBMCs. V gene TRBV15 combines with J gene TRBJ1-1; D possibly corresponds to TRBD1 (6 bases). In DNA, the CDR3 is TGTGCCACCAGCAGGGCGCCGGACAGCATAAACACTGAAGCTTTCTTT. Translation: CATSRAPDSINTEAFF.